One and the same sample provided the 2 T cell receptor beta chains below, sequenced in a study of shared T cell receptors in the human thymus (dated by TCRdb to the early 2020s). Library construction relied on the immunoSEQ multiplex PCR assay. TCRdb limited this immuneACCESS table to in-frame rearrangements with V and J called. A share of clones is missing; checked studies link under half to unresolved V genes, and the rest is unexplained. Present in this sample are around 730,000 clones, 80% to 90% of which were seen just once. Approximately 0.01% of the sample is in the top ten clones. These data are also associated with another study on human thymus T cells.

Sequences were obtained from thymocytes. These receptors came from a girl under three years old with a congenital heart defect. Donor details come from another sample of the same person, matched by shared clones.

The chain carries TRBV9 and TRBJ1-1; tentative D call: TRBD1 (5 bases). The germline CDR1 and CDR2 sequences are SGDLS and YYNGEE. V lost 3 bases and J lost 4, with 13 bases in between. The CDR3 sequence is 14 residues long. The CDR3 sequence: CASSAVREGTEAFF. As DNA, the CDR3 is TGTGCCAGCAGCGCAGTCAGGGAGGGCACTGAAGCTTTCTTT. Drawing the rest from reference TRBV9 and TRBJ1-1, the complete variable domain is DSGVTQTPKHLITATGQRVTLRCSPRSGDLSVYWYQQSLDQGLQFLIQYYNGEERAKGNILERFSAQQFPDLHSELNLSSLELGDSALYFCASSAVREGTEAFFGQGTRLTVV.

This clone has a handful of counts. V gene TRBV5-6 combines with J gene TRBJ1-1; D is unresolved. The CDR3 runs 15 residues. Trimming left V 4 bases short and J 1 base short, with 14 bases between. Per germline, CDR1 SGHDT and CDR2 YYEEEE. CDR3 residues: CASSPPFTANTEAFF. The DNA of the CDR3 is TGTGCCAGCAGCCCCCCCTTTACAGCGAACACTGAAGCTTTCTTT.